The present TCR beta chain was sequenced within a study of T-cell reconstitution after alpha-beta-depleted transplantation in children. Per the germline V gene, CDR1 is DFQATT and CDR2 is SNEGSKA (reference sequence). This CDR3 region has 13 residues. The V gene lost 6 bases and the J gene lost 8 bases, with 20 bases spanning the gap. For TCRbeta, the library was prepared with unique molecular identifiers. Using its own MiXCR run on the PCR reads, TCRdb lists one record per CDR3 protein. Here the sample spans around 800,000 distinct CDR3 sequences, about 16% being singletons. This sequence was found in a male patient younger than 18 who had a stem cell transplant for acute lymphoblastic leukemia, so the T cells may come from the graft donor. The chain joins TRBV20-1 to TRBJ2-7; D is unresolved. The material was PBMCs, mostly from graft donor cells, obtained 360 days after TCRalphabeta/CD19-depleted stem cell transplant. The CDR3: CSARRLDEKKQYF. DNA for the CDR3: TGCAGTGCCCGACGGCTAGATGAAAAAAAGCAGTACTTC.